This is a list of T cell receptor beta chains from one sample in a study of long-term antiretroviral therapy in people with HIV. Profiling relied on immunoSEQ multiplex PCR, and the TCRdb table lists in-frame clones only, not all of them. The repertoire consists of some 30,000 clones, with about nine tenths occurring once and the leading ten covering under 5.5%. The sample in question was unsorted PBMCs, obtained 3.1 years after starting antiretroviral therapy. The source is a man between 18 and 35 years old with HIV. Each CDR3 is given with its conserved first and last residue. Each record gives: J gene, V gene, CDR3 protein.

j_call: TRBJ2-3
v_call: TRBV4-3
cdr3_aa: CASSQEGLSTDTQYF

j_call: TRBJ2-3
v_call: TRBV27
cdr3_aa: CASTLAGVTDTQYF

j_call: TRBJ2-1
v_call: TRBV7-6
cdr3_aa: CASSLSGPYNEQFF

j_call: TRBJ1-4
v_call: TRBV6-5
cdr3_aa: CASSYGVGGKLFF

j_call: TRBJ1-5
v_call: TRBV23-1
cdr3_aa: CASSQSLDGYQPQHF

j_call: TRBJ2-7
v_call: TRBV11-2
cdr3_aa: CASSLVSHSHEQYF

j_call: TRBJ1-6
v_call: TRBV19
cdr3_aa: CASSLPDSPLHF

j_call: TRBJ1-2
v_call: TRBV4-1
cdr3_aa: CASSRPGQGGQLGYGYTF

j_call: TRBJ2-6
v_call: TRBV4-1
cdr3_aa: CASSQWGLLTISGANVLTF

j_call: TRBJ2-5
v_call: TRBV14
cdr3_aa: CASSQAEGATQYF

j_call: TRBJ1-1
v_call: TRBV7-9
cdr3_aa: CASPGGEMNTEAFF

j_call: TRBJ2-1
v_call: TRBV11-2
cdr3_aa: CASSPGTSGFYNEQFF

j_call: TRBJ1-2
v_call: TRBV10-1
cdr3_aa: CASPYSRGLIVYGYTF

j_call: TRBJ1-4
v_call: TRBV4-3
cdr3_aa: CASSQGMGGLVGKLFF

j_call: TRBJ1-1
v_call: TRBV7-2
cdr3_aa: CASSLVGGTNTEAFF

j_call: TRBJ1-2
v_call: TRBV6-5
cdr3_aa: CASSQSRNYGYTF

j_call: TRBJ1-2
v_call: TRBV28
cdr3_aa: CASTEPGQGADYGYTF

j_call: TRBJ1-4
v_call: TRBV30
cdr3_aa: CAWSAQVVSEKLFF

j_call: TRBJ2-7
v_call: TRBV18
cdr3_aa: CASSTGTGNEQYF

j_call: TRBJ1-2
v_call: TRBV28
cdr3_aa: CASTYPPGQRNGYTF

j_call: TRBJ2-7
v_call: TRBV7-2
cdr3_aa: CASSSSYSGTASYEQYF

j_call: TRBJ1-4
v_call: TRBV19
cdr3_aa: CASSKTPFNEKLFF

j_call: TRBJ1-1
v_call: TRBV27
cdr3_aa: CASSPSALNTEAFF

j_call: TRBJ2-7
v_call: TRBV5-1
cdr3_aa: CASSQGDILYEQYF

j_call: TRBJ2-7
v_call: TRBV30
cdr3_aa: CAWTESYEQYF

j_call: TRBJ1-2
v_call: TRBV18
cdr3_aa: CASSPTRAPYGYTF

j_call: TRBJ1-2
v_call: TRBV7-2
cdr3_aa: CASSLTSNNYGYTF

j_call: TRBJ2-3
v_call: TRBV7-8
cdr3_aa: CASSRGRDTQYF

j_call: TRBJ1-4
v_call: TRBV19
cdr3_aa: CASSPIRPFERTNEKLFF

j_call: TRBJ1-5
v_call: TRBV4-3
cdr3_aa: CASSQVYGYSNQPQHF

j_call: TRBJ1-1
v_call: TRBV19
cdr3_aa: CASSIQQSTEAFF

j_call: TRBJ1-6
v_call: TRBV6-5
cdr3_aa: CASGPGAPLHF

j_call: TRBJ1-5
v_call: TRBV5-6
cdr3_aa: CASSLLNQPQHF

j_call: TRBJ1-1
v_call: TRBV7-2
cdr3_aa: CASSLTAGQILFVNTEAFF

j_call: TRBJ1-6
v_call: TRBV6-1
cdr3_aa: CASSEAPRGSYNSPLHF

j_call: TRBJ1-3
v_call: TRBV7-3
cdr3_aa: CASSPRPGNTIYF

j_call: TRBJ2-7
v_call: TRBV2
cdr3_aa: CASSDYEQYF

j_call: TRBJ2-7
v_call: TRBV29-1
cdr3_aa: CSVEETLGEQYF

j_call: TRBJ2-1
v_call: TRBV5-5
cdr3_aa: CASSLGTSGMDEQFF

j_call: TRBJ1-5
v_call: TRBV27
cdr3_aa: CASSPYPTGGHQPQHF

j_call: TRBJ2-1
v_call: TRBV4-2
cdr3_aa: CASSQAGTSGSNEQFF

j_call: TRBJ1-2
v_call: TRBV28
cdr3_aa: CASSLSLMGGRYTF

j_call: TRBJ2-3
v_call: TRBV6-1
cdr3_aa: CASSESGSVDTQYF

j_call: TRBJ2-3
v_call: TRBV27
cdr3_aa: CASSLGGTQWDTQYF

j_call: TRBJ2-1
v_call: TRBV7-3
cdr3_aa: CASSFSGSSYNEQFF

j_call: TRBJ1-3
v_call: TRBV4-3
cdr3_aa: CASSQSSTGNTIYF

j_call: TRBJ1-2
v_call: TRBV6-1
cdr3_aa: CASSERRTGLFSGGYTF

j_call: TRBJ1-1
v_call: TRBV6-5
cdr3_aa: CASSYSGKGGRMAFF